A selection of T cell receptor beta chains follows, all from one sample in a study of tumor and adjacent non-tumor tissue in lung cancer. In TCRdb, the multiplex PCR reads were re-called with MiXCR into one record per CDR3 protein. In the table there are 77,000 or so distinct CDR3 sequences, over 65% of which are singletons. Sequencing was performed on distant non-tumor lung tissue. The receptors here all came from a man between 65 and 80 years old with non-small cell lung cancer. Both conserved end residues are part of each CDR3. Each record gives: clone size, J gene, D gene, V gene, CDR3 DNA, CDR3 protein. A D gene is named only where the DNA matches it firmly. Clone size, where shown, is once, few, many, or a class for clones that have expanded.

once | TRBJ2-2 | TRBD2 | TRBV6-1 | TGTGCCAGCAGCCCAGCGGGGGGGGACACTGGGAAGCTGTTTTTT | CASSPAGGDTGKLFF
once | TRBJ1-6 | - | TRBV6-5 | TGTGCCAACATTTATTCCGACGGTAAAAATTCACCCATCCACTTT | CANIYSDGKNSPIHF
- | TRBJ2-1 | TRBD2 | TRBV6-1 | TGTGTCAGCGGGGCCTGGGGCAGGGGACTAGGGCAGTTCTTC | CVSGAWGRGLGQFF
few | TRBJ2-7 | - | TRBV11-2 | TGTGCCAGCAGAATATATGGGCCGGAGCGGTACTTC | CASRIYGPERYF
- | TRBJ1-1 | - | TRBV11-3 | TGTGCCAGCAGTATTCGGAACAGAACCCTGAATACTAAAGCTTTCTTT | CASSIRNRTLNTKAFF
- | TRBJ2-2 | - | TRBV6-2/TRBV6-3 | TGTGCCAGCAGCAGAATACACACCGGGGAGCTGTTTTTT | CASSRIHTGELFF
- | TRBJ2-1 | - | TRBV11-2 | TGTGTCAGCAGCCCGGACAATGGGCAGTTCTTC | CVSSPDNGQFF
- | TRBJ2-7 | - | TRBV28 | TGTACCAGCAGCCCAAGGGTCCAGACAACCTACGAGCAGTACTTC | CTSSPRVQTTYEQYF
- | TRBJ2-7 | - | TRBV6-1 | TGTGTCACCAGTACGACTAGGGGCTCCTACGAGCAGTACTTC | CVTSTTRGSYEQYF
- | TRBJ1-1 | TRBD1 | TRBV6-5 | TGTGTCGGCGGGTTGACAGGGGATGACACTGAAGCTTTCTTT | CVGGLTGDDTEAFF